Shown below are 4 T cell receptor beta chains from a single sample sequenced in a study of T-cell memory formation after mild COVID-19. TCRdb reprocessed the 5' RACE reads with MiXCR, giving one entry per CDR3 protein. This sample has fewer than 250,000 distinct CDR3 sequences, with over 15% found just once. The sequenced material came from PBMCs or a T cell subset sorted from them (not recorded which). Receptors originate from an adult woman who had mild COVID-19 (a few samples of this study predate the infection). Cell type and time point are not known.

CDR3 loop: CASSLPPGSEAFF. As DNA, the CDR3 is TGTGCCAGCAGCTTACCACCGGGCAGTGAAGCTTTCTTT. V usage is TRBV7-8 and J usage is TRBJ1-1; D uncertain. This CDR3 contains 13 residues. Trimming took 2 bases from V and 7 from J, leaving 11 bases between them. Looked up from germline, CDR1 is SGHVS and CDR2 is FQNEAQ.

This clonotype came up a few times. The V and J genes are TRBV19 and TRBJ2-3; D unclear. Trimming pared 4 bases from V and 6 bases from J, leaving 17 bases between. CDR3 length: 15 residues. In germline, CDR1 is LNHDA, CDR2 SQIVND (reference sequence). CDR3 in amino acids: CASSNSVPPADTQYF. DNA for the CDR3: TGTGCCAGTAGTAACTCAGTCCCACCCGCGGATACGCAGTATTTT.

This chain uses TRBV4-1 with TRBJ2-7, with TRBD1 identical over 7 bases. V trimming: 1 base; J trimming: 3 bases; junction bases outside the gene matches: 9. The V gene's germline CDR1 is MGHRA and CDR2 YSYEKL. This CDR3 has 16 residues. This chain's CDR3 is CASSQATTGLNYEQYF. The CDR3 DNA follows: TGCGCCAGCAGCCAAGCTACGACAGGGTTGAACTACGAGCAGTACTTC.

This clonotype turned up a few times. V gene TRBV12-3 or TRBV12-4 combines with J gene TRBJ2-7; tentatively, D is TRBD2 (7 bases). Trimming took 3 bases from V and 4 from J, leaving 13 bases between them. The length of the CDR3 is 14 residues. CDR3 DNA sequence: TGTGCCAGCAGTTTTGGGGGGGGGCTGTACGAGCAGTACTTC. Protein: CASSFGGGLYEQYF.